This T cell receptor (beta chain) was sequenced in a study of OX40 agonist ivuxolimab in advanced cancers. As concerns this clone: What it binds is unknown. Compared with germline, one end of the junction differs, possibly owing to a read error.

From germline, CDR1 is SSHAT and CDR2 FNYEAQ (reference sequence). The CDR3 runs 15 residues. Study-level results: The study found that CD8+ T cells averaged more expanded clones than CD4+. The specificity for antigen of the expanded peripheral T cells was not determined.

Autoimmune disease history or systemic immunosuppression was exclusionary. Libraries were prepared by immunoSEQ multiplex PCR; TCRdb keeps only in-frame clonotypes and omits some of them. The profile shows about 12,000 clones, over 70% of them singletons. The TCR sequence derives from an adult with an advanced solid tumor such as melanoma, head and neck, liver or kidney cancer. The rearrangement uses TRBV7-7 and TRBJ2-1; perhaps TRBD2 as D (6 bases). This specimen was CD4+ or CD8+ T cells sorted from blood, taken in a trial of the OX40 agonist ivuxolimab. CDR3 nucleotide sequence: TGTGCTAGCAGCTCGGACGGGAGCTCCTACAATGAGCAGTTCTTC. This translates into CASSSDGSSYNEQFF. Drawing the rest from reference TRBV7-7 and TRBJ2-1, the complete variable domain is GAGVSQSPRYKVTKRGQDVTLRCDPISSHATLYWYQQALGQGPEFLTYFNYEAQPDKSGLPSDRFSAERPEGSISTLTIQRTEQRDSAMYRCASSSDGSSYNEQFFGPGTRLTVL.